One sample yielded the 32 T cell receptor beta chains listed below, sequenced in a study of T cell responses to AZD1222 COVID-19 vaccine. Measured with immunoSEQ multiplex PCR; TCRdb has only the in-frame clones, and not every one. The sample holds 95,000 to 150,000 clones, roughly 84% seen once. The material was peripheral blood, obtained on day 0 of AZD1222 vaccination. The receptors derive from an adult in good health.

The rearrangement links TRBV12-3 or TRBV12-4 to TRBJ1-6; no clear D gene. Trimming took off 4 bases at V and 9 bases at J, with 7 bases between the two ends. The CDR3 extends over 12 amino acids. CDR3 in amino acids: CASSYRVSPLHF. In nucleotides, the CDR3 is TGTGCCAGCAGTTACCGGGTTTCACCCCTCCACTTT.

The chain employs TRBV6-5 and TRBJ1-1; the match to TRBD1 covers 7 bases. Germline V CDR1 and CDR2: MNHEY, SVGAGI. The CDR3 spans 14 residues. Unmatched junction bases numbered 8, after V lost 6 bases and J lost 4 bases. DNA of the CDR3: TGTGCCAGCAGCGGAACCCCAGGGGGCACTGAAGCTTTCTTT. Translated, it gives CASSGTPGGTEAFF.

The chain uses TRBV6-2 or TRBV6-3 and TRBJ2-7, with D possibly TRBD1 on 8 matching bases. CDR3 length: 16 residues. CDR1 MNHEY and CDR2 SVGEGT come from the germline V gene. V gave up 6 bases and J gave up 1 base, with 19 bases separating them. In DNA, the CDR3 is TGTGCCAGCAGCCAACCCGGACAGGGAGGGTCCTACGAGCAGTACTTC. Translated: CASSQPGQGGSYEQYF.

This chain joins TRBV11-2 and TRBJ1-1; D is unclear. The CDR3 spans 13 residues. Trimming removed 4 bases at V and 7 bases at J, with 13 bases between. Germline CDR1 SGHAT, CDR2 FQNNGV. The DNA of the CDR3 is TGTGCCAGCAGCTCGTCGGTGCCCCATGAAGCTTTCTTT. The encoded protein is CASSSSVPHEAFF.

The rearrangement links TRBV4-1 to TRBJ1-2; D is perhaps TRBD1 (5 bases). The CDR3 is 14 amino acids. The V end was cut by 0 bases, the J end by 4 bases, with 9 bases between. Germline V CDR1 and CDR2: MGHRA, YSYEKL. CDR3 in DNA: TGCGCCAGCAGCCAAGAAGGGACGGCCTATGGCTACACCTTC. Its translation: CASSQEGTAYGYTF.

The chain combines TRBV10-1 with TRBJ1-2, with D perhaps matching TRBD1 (5 bases). Germline V lookup: CDR1 WNHNN, CDR2 SYGVQD (reference sequence). The CDR3 totals 15 residues. Between the trimmed V and J ends, which lost 7 bases and 6 bases, there was a span of 21 bases. CDR3 sequence reads: CASNRDFRTSNGYTF. In nucleotides, the CDR3 is TGCGCCAGCAACCGGGACTTCCGAACGAGTAATGGCTACACCTTC.

V is TRBV20-1 and J is TRBJ1-1, with D unresolved. Germline values: CDR1 DFQATT, CDR2 SNEGSKA (reference sequence). This CDR3 spans 11 amino acids. Trimming took 1 base from V and 11 from J, leaving 11 bases between them. The CDR3 reads CSARVYSGAFF. In DNA form, the CDR3 reads TGCAGTGCTAGAGTCTACTCTGGGGCTTTCTTT.

The chain couples TRBV20-1 to TRBJ1-2; 7 bases agree with TRBD1. Per germline, CDR1 DFQATT and CDR2 SNEGSKA (reference sequence). V was clipped by 5 bases and J by 6 bases; unmatched bases: 3. The CDR3 is 11 amino acids. In DNA, the CDR3 is TGCAGTGCTCGTCAGGGGGATGGCTACACCTTC. This sequence encodes CSARQGDGYTF.

This chain joins TRBV14 and TRBJ2-7; perhaps TRBD1 as D (6 bases). Germline CDR1 and CDR2: SGHDN and FVKESK. The CDR3 contains 14 residues. V was trimmed by 0 bases and J by 3 bases, leaving 9 bases between them. CDR3 sequence reads: CASSQEHRVYEQYF. Here the CDR3 DNA reads TGTGCCAGCAGCCAAGAGCACAGGGTCTACGAGCAGTACTTC.

The V gene is TRBV3-1 (or the pseudogene TRBV3-2), the J gene TRBJ2-3, with 13 bases that match TRBD2. CDR3 size: 17 residues. The junction had 7 bases not matched to a gene; V was cut back by 2 bases and J by 5 bases. CDR1 is LGHDT and CDR2 is YNNKEL in the germline V gene (reference sequence). CDR3 DNA sequence: TGTGCCAGCAGCCAATCCCAACTAGCGGGGGGGCTAGATACGCAGTATTTT. This gives the protein CASSQSQLAGGLDTQYF.

The V call is TRBV3-1 (or the pseudogene TRBV3-2), the J call TRBJ1-2; D is unclear. Trimming removed 4 bases from V and 2 bases from J, with 8 bases in between. Germline loops: CDR1 LGHDT, CDR2 YNNKEL (reference sequence). CDR3 size: 13 residues. CDR3 coding DNA: TGTGCCAGCAGCCCGGATACAAACTATGGCTACACCTTC. Translation gives CASSPDTNYGYTF.

This sequence joins TRBV6-5 and TRBJ1-2, with TRBD1 matching 8 bases. J gave up 2 bases and V 4 bases, and 9 bases lay outside the gene matches. Germline values: CDR1 MNHEY, CDR2 SVGAGI. The CDR3 has 16 amino acids. The CDR3: CASSSRPGQANYGYTF. In DNA form, the CDR3 reads TGTGCCAGCAGTTCCCGACCGGGACAGGCCAACTATGGCTACACCTTC.

This sequence joins TRBV3-1 (or the pseudogene TRBV3-2) and TRBJ1-1; D not resolved. The CDR3 has 13 residues. Germline values: CDR1 LGHDT, CDR2 YNNKEL (reference sequence). The V and J ends lost 0 bases and 11 bases respectively, with 13 bases between them. CDR3 sequence (DNA): TGTGCCAGCAGCCAAGATGTGAACCACGAGGCTTTCTTT. Amino acids: CASSQDVNHEAFF.

This chain connects TRBV12-5 to TRBJ1-3; no definite D call. Trimming removed 5 bases at V and 0 bases at J, with 11 bases between. The CDR3 length is 15 residues. Germline CDR1 is LGHNT and CDR2 is FRNRAP. The CDR3 sequence is CASGALWDSGNTIYF. In DNA form, the CDR3 reads TGTGCTAGTGGTGCCTTGTGGGACTCTGGAAACACCATATATTTT.

This chain connects TRBV10-3 to TRBJ2-4; 7 nucleotides agree with TRBD2. Looked up from germline, CDR1 is ENHRY and CDR2 is SYGVKD. The CDR3 runs to 16 residues. The junction had 3 bases not matched to a gene; V was cut back by 0 bases and J by 1 base. This chain's CDR3 is CAISESGGGAKNIQYF. The CDR3 DNA is TGTGCCATCAGTGAGTCGGGCGGGGGTGCCAAAAACATTCAGTACTTC.

This chain connects TRBV27 to TRBJ2-1; perhaps TRBD2 as D (6 bases). Trimming took off 1 base at V and 9 bases at J, with 7 bases between the two ends. CDR1 MNHEY and CDR2 SMNVEV come from the germline V gene (reference sequence). This CDR3 is 12 amino acids long. Written as DNA, the CDR3 is TGTGCCAGCAGTTTATGGGGAGGTGAGCAGTTCTTC. Its protein product is CASSLWGGEQFF.

V is TRBV3-1 (or the pseudogene TRBV3-2) and J is TRBJ1-6, with D uncertain. V dropped 2 bases and J dropped 0 bases, with 11 bases sitting between them. This CDR3 has 17 amino acids. From germline, CDR1 is LGHDT and CDR2 YNNKEL (reference sequence). DNA of the CDR3: TGTGCCAGCAGCCAATTAGGATGGAGCTCCTATAATTCACCCCTCCACTTT. This gives the protein CASSQLGWSSYNSPLHF.

V gene TRBV5-1 combines with J gene TRBJ2-7, with a possible D match to TRBD1 (8 bases). The ends were cut back, 2 bases at V and 2 bases at J, with 20 bases in the middle. CDR1 is SGHRS and CDR2 is YFSETQ in the germline V gene. The CDR3 runs to 17 residues. In nucleotides, the CDR3 is TGCGCCAGCAGCTTTGGGACAGGTCAGGCGGGAGCCTACGAGCAGTACTTC. It encodes CASSFGTGQAGAYEQYF.

This clone is a singleton in its sample. The chain recombines TRBV28 with TRBJ2-7, with D perhaps TRBD1 (6 bases). CDR1 and CDR2 from the germline V gene are MDHEN and SYDVKM. The CDR3 consists of 14 residues. Trimming shortened V by 6 bases and J by 1 base, and 13 bases separated the two germline ends. CDR3 region: CASSRTGMSYEQYF. CDR3 bases: TGTGCCAGCAGCCGTACAGGGATGTCCTACGAGCAGTACTTC.

This chain joins TRBV5-4 and TRBJ2-3, with D possibly TRBD1 on 6 matching bases. The germline CDR1 and CDR2 sequences are SGHNT and YYREEE (reference sequence). This CDR3 is built from 16 residues. V shed 4 bases and J shed 2 bases, with 17 bases lying between them. The CDR3 sequence: CASSLTGYTPTDTQYF. The CDR3 bases are TGTGCCAGCAGCCTAACAGGGTACACGCCCACAGATACGCAGTATTTT.

V usage is TRBV6-2 or TRBV6-3 and J usage is TRBJ1-2, with D uncertain. The germline gives CDR1 MNHEY, CDR2 SVGEGT. Deletions cut 6 bases from V and 4 bases from J, with 9 bases between. There are 12 residues in the CDR3. The CDR3: CASSESGYGYTF. CDR3 nucleotide sequence: TGTGCCAGCAGCGAAAGTGGCTATGGCTACACCTTC.

This chain uses TRBV6-5 with TRBJ2-7; D remains unclear. The CDR3 contains 15 residues. The germline V gene has CDR1 MNHEY and CDR2 SVGAGI. V shed 7 bases and J shed 1 base, with 17 bases lying between them. CDR3 protein: CASIGFADRSYEQYF. The CDR3 nucleotides read TGTGCCAGCATAGGATTTGCAGATAGATCCTACGAGCAGTACTTC.

This clone was observed a handful of times. The chain combines TRBV6-5 with TRBJ2-3, with unresolved D. Deletions cut 6 bases from V and 2 bases from J, with 12 bases between. This CDR3 region has 14 residues. The germline V gene encodes CDR1 MNHEY and CDR2 SVGAGI. The CDR3 nucleotides are TGTGCCAGCAGGGGCCCGGCCACCACAGATACGCAGTATTTT. Translated: CASRGPATTDTQYF.

The rearrangement links TRBV3-1 (or the pseudogene TRBV3-2) to TRBJ1-5, with a weak D call TRBD1 (6 bases). CDR3 length: 18 amino acids. V lost 0 bases to trimming and J lost 5 bases, with 20 bases between them. Germline lookup yields CDR1 LGHDT and CDR2 YNNKEL (reference sequence). The chain's CDR3 is CASSQDLAGRGIYQPQHF. CDR3 DNA sequence: TGTGCCAGCAGCCAAGATCTAGCAGGGAGGGGGATCTATCAGCCCCAGCATTTT.

The chain carries TRBV5-5 and TRBJ1-1; D is uncertain. CDR3 length equals 13 residues. Looked up from germline, CDR1 is SGHKS and CDR2 is YYEKEE (reference sequence). The V end was cut by 0 bases, the J end by 3 bases, with 6 bases between. The CDR3 is CASSLDTDTEAFF. CDR3 sequence (DNA): TGTGCCAGCAGCTTGGACACGGACACTGAAGCTTTCTTT.

The rearrangement links TRBV19 to TRBJ2-7; 8 bases agree with TRBD1. This CDR3 contains 15 residues. Unmatched junction bases numbered 7, after V lost 2 bases and J lost 4 bases. Germline V gives CDR1 LNHDA, CDR2 SQIVND (reference sequence). The CDR3 region is CASSILGTGIYEQYF. CDR3 bases: TGTGCCAGTAGTATACTTGGGACAGGTATTTACGAGCAGTACTTC.

The chain uses TRBV5-1 and TRBJ2-2; D is ambiguous. The CDR3 consists of 18 residues. The ends were cut back, 0 bases at V and 0 bases at J, with 15 bases in the middle. The germline V gene has CDR1 SGHRS and CDR2 YFSETQ. CDR3 in amino acids: CASSLAGSGIANTGELFF. CDR3 nucleotides: TGCGCCAGCAGCTTGGCCGGATCCGGAATAGCGAACACCGGGGAGCTGTTTTTT.

The chain has TRBV19 and TRBJ2-7; D call uncertain. CDR3 length equals 13 residues. Trimming left V 9 bases short and J 5 bases short, with 17 bases between. From germline, CDR1 is LNHDA and CDR2 SQIVND (reference sequence). The CDR3 sequence: CASRRRAADEQYF. As DNA, the CDR3 is TGTGCCAGCAGACGCCGGGCCGCGGACGAGCAGTACTTC.

This clone occurred once. The chain combines TRBV2 with TRBJ2-2; tentatively, D is TRBD1 (5 bases). The V gene's germline CDR1 is SNHLY and CDR2 FYNNEI. The CDR3 is 14 residues long. V dropped 6 bases and J dropped 4 bases, with 12 bases sitting between them. The CDR3 protein is CASRPDISTGELFF. The CDR3 DNA is TGTGCCAGCAGACCGGACATTAGCACCGGGGAGCTGTTTTTT.

V is TRBV18 and J is TRBJ2-7; 8 positions agree with TRBD1. V dropped 3 bases and J dropped 2; count of bases not matched to a gene: 9. The CDR3 extends over 16 amino acids. CDR1 and CDR2 from the germline V gene are KGHSH and LQKENI. The CDR3 sequence is CASSPPTGTGAYEQYF. In nucleotides, the CDR3 is TGTGCCAGCTCACCGCCAACCGGGACAGGAGCCTACGAGCAGTACTTC.

The sample holds one count of this clone. This chain joins TRBV9 and TRBJ2-3; tentatively, D is TRBD2 (7 bases). V shed 3 bases and J shed 2 bases, with 19 bases lying between them. The CDR3 is 17 residues long. Germline lookup yields CDR1 SGDLS and CDR2 YYNGEE. The CDR3 DNA reads as TGTGCCAGCAGCGCCCCTCCCGGGGGGCCAAACACAGATACGCAGTATTTT. This translates into CASSAPPGGPNTDTQYF.

J is TRBJ2-2 and V is TRBV3-1 (or the pseudogene TRBV3-2); 7 bases map to TRBD1. Per the germline V gene, CDR1 is LGHDT and CDR2 is YNNKEL (reference sequence). This CDR3 comprises 17 residues. With V trimmed by 5 bases and J by 5 bases, 14 bases remained unmatched. CDR3 loop: CASSFDSRTGVTGELFF. The CDR3 nucleotides are TGTGCCAGCAGCTTCGATTCCCGAACAGGGGTTACCGGGGAGCTGTTTTTT.